These 14 T cell receptor beta chains came from one sample sequenced in a study of cytomegalovirus exposure and HLA in healthy donors. Primers included in the PCR were 60 Vbeta and 13 Jbeta primers. The assay was immunoSEQ multiplex PCR, and TCRdb's table has in-frame clones only and misses some. Counted here are over 100,000 clones, roughly 66% occurring once; the ten biggest clones make up 2% to 2.5%. Sequencing input: PBMCs. These receptors came from a young woman in good health and CMV-seronegative.

A few counts support this clone. The genes are TRBV2 and TRBJ2-1; 8 nucleotides align to TRBD2. The V gene end was trimmed by 9 bases and the J gene end by 2 bases; junction bases not matched to a gene: 18. The CDR3 totals 18 residues. Germline V gene lookup returns CDR1 SNHLY and CDR2 FYNNEI. CDR3 loop: CARTTNLVAGPAYNEQFF. In DNA, the CDR3 is TGTGCCAGGACCACAAACCTCGTAGCGGGACCCGCCTACAATGAGCAGTTCTTC.

The CDR3 DNA reads as TGTGCCTGGAGTCATACAGGGGGGATCAATGAGCAGTTCTTC. This gives the protein CAWSHTGGINEQFF. The chain has TRBV30 and TRBJ2-1; TRBD1 aligns across 8 bases. V lost 2 bases to trimming and J lost 6 bases; unmatched junction nucleotides: 6. Germline V gene sequence: CDR1 GTSNPN, CDR2 SVGIG (reference sequence). This CDR3 region has 14 residues.

V is TRBV10-3 and J is TRBJ2-1; the D gene is possibly TRBD2 (6 bases). Germline V gene sequence: CDR1 ENHRY, CDR2 SYGVKD. The CDR3 runs 15 residues. V lost 2 bases and J 6 bases, leaving 14 bases between the germline ends. This CDR3 reads CAISEGAGLGNEQFF. Written as DNA, the CDR3 is TGTGCCATCAGTGAGGGCGCGGGACTGGGCAATGAGCAGTTCTTC.

This clone was observed a handful of times. The chain uses TRBV18 and TRBJ2-2; the D is unclear. This CDR3 contains 14 residues. Germline lookup yields CDR1 KGHSH and CDR2 LQKENI. Between the trimmed V and J ends, which lost 3 bases and 1 base, there was a span of 6 bases. CDR3 loop: CASSPQRNTGELFF. The CDR3 coding sequence is TGTGCCAGCTCACCCCAGCGGAACACCGGGGAGCTGTTTTTT.

The chain has TRBV9 and TRBJ2-2; tentative D call: TRBD1 (6 bases). V lost 0 bases to trimming and J lost 0 bases, with 12 bases between them. The germline V gene has CDR1 SGDLS and CDR2 YYNGEE. This CDR3 has 17 residues. The chain's CDR3 is CASSVAGQMPNTGELFF. The CDR3 coding sequence is TGTGCCAGCAGCGTAGCAGGACAGATGCCGAACACCGGGGAGCTGTTTTTT.

The chain couples TRBV18 to TRBJ1-6; D may be TRBD1 (5 bases). The CDR3 loop spans 15 amino acids. Trimming removed 1 base from V and 5 bases from J, with 9 bases in between. Germline V gene lookup returns CDR1 KGHSH and CDR2 LQKENI. This CDR3 is CASSPLTGDNSPLHF. The DNA for the CDR3 is TGTGCCAGCTCACCACTAACGGGGGATAATTCACCCCTCCACTTT.

There are a few counts of this clone. This chain uses TRBV4-1 with TRBJ2-1, with unresolved D. Per the germline V gene, CDR1 is MGHRA and CDR2 is YSYEKL. This CDR3 region has 16 residues. V was shortened by 0 bases and J by 0 bases, with 9 bases between the two germline ends. Here the CDR3 reads CASSQDSLSSYNEQFF. The CDR3 nucleotides read TGCGCCAGCAGCCAAGATTCACTTTCCTCCTACAATGAGCAGTTCTTC.

This clone occurred many times. The rearrangement uses TRBV6-1 and TRBJ2-2, with D unresolved. Trimming pared 6 bases from V and 5 bases from J, leaving 13 bases between. The CDR3 loop spans 14 amino acids. Per germline, CDR1 MNHNS and CDR2 SASEGT. CDR3 sequence: CASSYEPATGELFF. The CDR3 bases are TGTGCCAGCAGCTACGAGCCTGCGACCGGGGAGCTGTTTTTT.

The genes are TRBV18 and TRBJ2-2; 8 bases are a match to TRBD1. V gave up 6 bases and J gave up 2 bases; unmatched junction bases: 5. The CDR3 spans 15 residues. The germline gives CDR1 KGHSH, CDR2 LQKENI. The CDR3 region is CASSSGTGNTGELFF. In DNA, the CDR3 is TGTGCCAGCTCTTCAGGGACAGGAAACACCGGGGAGCTGTTTTTT.

The rearrangement uses TRBV27 and TRBJ2-1, with a possible D match to TRBD2 (6 bases). CDR3 length: 16 amino acids. The V end lost 5 bases, the J end lost 0 bases, and 14 bases lay between the germline ends. Per the germline V gene, CDR1 is MNHEY and CDR2 is SMNVEV (reference sequence). CDR3: CASSPLGGISYNEQFF. The CDR3 DNA follows: TGTGCCAGCAGTCCCCTTGGCGGGATCTCCTACAATGAGCAGTTCTTC.

The rearrangement joins TRBV6-5 to TRBJ2-2, with 12 positions matching TRBD2. Germline-derived CDR1 and CDR2 are MNHEY and SVGAGI. The junction had 2 bases not matched to a gene; V was cut back by 6 bases and J by 3 bases. The CDR3 totals 15 residues. The CDR3 bases are TGTGCCAGCAGGGGACTAGCGGGTGACACCGGGGAGCTGTTTTTT. Protein sequence: CASRGLAGDTGELFF.

The V call is TRBV4-3, the J call TRBJ1-1; TRBD1 might be the D (6 bases). The CDR3 covers 14 residues. V was shortened by 3 bases and J by 4 bases, with 12 bases between the two germline ends. CDR1 and CDR2 (germline): LGHNA, YSLEER. In DNA form, the CDR3 reads TGCGCCAGCAGCCAGGCTTACAGGGCCACTGAAGCTTTCTTT. This gives the protein CASSQAYRATEAFF.

This chain links TRBV28 with TRBJ1-5, with D uncertain. The CDR3 has 12 residues. Trimming shortened V by 2 bases and J by 6 bases, and 5 bases separated the two germline ends. CDR1 and CDR2 (germline): MDHEN, SYDVKM. The CDR3 DNA reads as TGTGCCAGCAGTTTAACTCGTCAGCCCCAGCATTTT. It specifies CASSLTRQPQHF.

The chain employs TRBV4-2 and TRBJ1-3, with D maybe TRBD1 (5 bases). This CDR3 contains 16 residues. Germline V CDR1 and CDR2: LGHNA, YNFKEQ. V gave up 0 bases and J gave up 2 bases, with 11 bases separating them. CDR3 bases: TGTGCCAGCAGCCAAGATGGGGCAGGGACTGGAAACACCATATATTTT. Translation: CASSQDGAGTGNTIYF.